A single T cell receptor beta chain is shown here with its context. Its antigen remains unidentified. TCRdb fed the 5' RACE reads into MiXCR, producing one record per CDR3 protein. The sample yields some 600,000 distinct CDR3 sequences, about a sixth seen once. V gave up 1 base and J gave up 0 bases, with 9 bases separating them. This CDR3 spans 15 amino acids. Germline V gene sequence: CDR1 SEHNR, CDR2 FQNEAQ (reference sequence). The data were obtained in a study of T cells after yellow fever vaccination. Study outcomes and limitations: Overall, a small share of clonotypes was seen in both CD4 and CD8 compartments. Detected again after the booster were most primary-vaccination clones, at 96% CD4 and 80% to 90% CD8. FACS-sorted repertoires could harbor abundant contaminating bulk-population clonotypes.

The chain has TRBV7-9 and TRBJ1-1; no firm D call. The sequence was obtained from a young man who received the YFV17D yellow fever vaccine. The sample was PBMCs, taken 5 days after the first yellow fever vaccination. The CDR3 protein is CASSLGGAMNTEAFF. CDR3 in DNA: TGTGCCAGCAGCTTAGGTGGAGCCATGAACACTGAAGCTTTCTTT.